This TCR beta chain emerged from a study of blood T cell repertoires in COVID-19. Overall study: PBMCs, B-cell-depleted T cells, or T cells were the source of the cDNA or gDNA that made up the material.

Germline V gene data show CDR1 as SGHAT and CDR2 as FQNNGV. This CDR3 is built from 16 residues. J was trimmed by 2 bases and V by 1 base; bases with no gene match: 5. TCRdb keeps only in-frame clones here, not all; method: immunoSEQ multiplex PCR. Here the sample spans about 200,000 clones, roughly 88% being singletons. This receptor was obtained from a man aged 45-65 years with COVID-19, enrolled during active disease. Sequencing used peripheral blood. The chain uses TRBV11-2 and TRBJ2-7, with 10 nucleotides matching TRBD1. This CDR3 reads CASSLATGGLPYEQYF. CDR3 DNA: TGTGCCAGCAGCTTAGCGACAGGGGGCTTACCCTACGAGCAGTACTTC.